The rows below give T cell receptor beta chains drawn from one sample of a study of T cells in Graves' hyperthyroidism and ophthalmopathy. Using its own MiXCR run on the multiplex PCR reads, TCRdb lists one record per CDR3 protein. The table has 500,000 to 700,000 distinct CDR3 sequences, 16% seen once; the top ten hold about 17%. Source material: blood. The receptors come from a young woman with Graves' hyperthyroidism. Each CDR3 is given with its conserved first and last residue. The order of the fields is D gene, V gene, clone size, J gene, CDR3 protein, CDR3 DNA. The D gene is left open where the match is weak. The listing skips clone size in some rows; elsewhere it reads once, few, many or a size class.

-	TRBV20-1	many	TRBJ1-6	CSAGVGSPLHF	TGCAGTGCCGGGGTAGGCTCACCCCTCCACTTT
-	TRBV9	-	TRBJ1-1	CASSTSTGMNTEAFF	TGTGCCAGCAGCACGTCGACAGGTATGAACACTGAAGCTTTCTTT
-	TRBV5-5	-	TRBJ2-1	CASSSTYSAYNEQFF	TGTGCCAGCAGCTCGACATACTCAGCTTACAATGAGCAGTTCTTC
TRBD1	TRBV25-1	few	TRBJ1-2	CASSDRGRLDYGYTF	TGTGCCAGCAGTGACAGGGGGCGCCTGGACTATGGCTACACCTTC
-	TRBV20-1	many	TRBJ1-1	CSAREPRGHTEAFF	TGCAGTGCTAGAGAGCCGCGGGGGCACACTGAAGCTTTCTTT
TRBD2	TRBV7-8	-	TRBJ2-4	CASSGLAGGGNLAKNIQYF	TGTGCCAGCAGCGGACTAGCGGGAGGGGGGAATCTAGCCAAAAACATTCAGTACTTC
TRBD1	TRBV27	many	TRBJ1-2	CASSISGTGLGYTF	TGTGCCAGCAGTATATCCGGGACAGGGCTAGGCTACACCTTC
TRBD2	TRBV11-3	-	TRBJ2-1	CASSTLARTSPVSWNEQFF	TGTGCCAGCAGCACATTAGCTCGGACTAGCCCCGTTTCGTGGAATGAGCAGTTCTTC
-	TRBV28	-	TRBJ2-5	CASSSLTREETQYF	TGTGCCAGCAGTTCCCTGACACGGGAAGAGACCCAGTACTTC
-	TRBV20-1	many	TRBJ2-5	CSADTSTEETQYF	TGCAGTGCCGATACTAGCACCGAAGAGACCCAGTACTTC
-	TRBV19	-	TRBJ1-1	CASSIRGDTEAFF	TGTGCCAGTAGTATAAGGGGTGACACTGAAGCTTTCTTT
-	TRBV28	many	TRBJ1-5	CASGQINQPQHF	TGTGCCAGCGGACAGATCAATCAGCCCCAGCATTTT
TRBD2	TRBV12-3/TRBV12-4	few	TRBJ2-3	CASSSWTSATDTQYF	TGTGCCAGCAGTTCCTGGACTAGCGCTACAGATACGCAGTATTTT
TRBD2	TRBV7-2	many	TRBJ2-7	CASSLGGSGGYEQYF	TGTGCCAGCAGCTTGGGGGGCAGCGGGGGCTACGAGCAGTACTTC
TRBD1	TRBV2	many	TRBJ1-6	CAGTGGGSPLHF	TGTGCCGGTACAGGGGGCGGTTCACCCCTCCACTTT
-	TRBV18	-	TRBJ1-4	CASSPRGRFNEKLFF	TGTGCCAGCTCACCAAGGGGCAGGTTTAATGAAAAACTGTTTTTT
-	TRBV20-1	many	TRBJ2-3	CSAPDSTDTQYF	TGCAGTGCCCCTGACAGCACAGATACGCAGTATTTT
TRBD2	TRBV7-8	-	TRBJ2-5	CASGRAGGGGETQYF	TGTGCCAGCGGGCGGGCGGGAGGAGGAGGAGAGACCCAGTACTTC
-	TRBV20-1	-	TRBJ2-1	CSARGGPSGEYNEQFF	TGCAGTGCTAGGGGGGGGCCCAGCGGGGAATACAATGAGCAGTTCTTC
-	TRBV20-1	many	TRBJ2-1	CSARAYRTLTYNEQFF	TGCAGTGCTAGAGCATACAGGACACTCACCTACAATGAGCAGTTCTTC
-	TRBV7-9	-	TRBJ1-1	CASSHPAFF	TGTGCCAGCAGCCACCCAGCTTTCTTT
TRBD1	TRBV24-1	-	TRBJ1-5	CATSDPGGSQPQHF	TGTGCCACCAGTGACCCAGGGGGCAGTCAGCCCCAGCATTTT
-	TRBV29-1	-	TRBJ1-1	CSVRGGAKNTEAFF	TGCAGCGTGAGGGGGGGGGCGAAGAACACTGAAGCTTTCTTT
-	TRBV9	-	TRBJ1-4	CASSVETGRNEKLFF	TGTGCCAGCAGCGTAGAAACAGGGAGGAATGAAAAACTGTTTTTT
-	TRBV5-1	few	TRBJ1-2	CASSFRTDNPYDYTF	TGCGCCAGCAGCTTCCGGACAGACAATCCATATGACTACACCTTC
TRBD1	TRBV28	-	TRBJ1-1	CASSLDREGLEAFF	TGTGCCAGCAGTTTAGACAGGGAGGGACTTGAAGCTTTCTTT
-	TRBV24-1	-	TRBJ2-2	CATRRGTGELFF	TGTGCCACCAGGAGGGGGACCGGGGAGCTGTTTTTT
TRBD2	TRBV6-1	-	TRBJ2-7	CASSPLTGTSASQWSYEQYF	TGTGCCAGCAGCCCTCTCACCGGGACTAGCGCCTCTCAATGGTCCTACGAGCAGTACTTC
-	TRBV20-1	-	TRBJ2-7	CSASHLGEYEQYF	TGCAGTGCTAGTCATCTCGGGGAGTACGAGCAGTACTTC
-	TRBV29-1	-	TRBJ2-4	CSVAVAGQNIQYF	TGCAGCGTTGCGGTGGCGGGTCAAAACATTCAGTACTTC
-	TRBV28	many	TRBJ2-2	CASSFGGHTGELFF	TGTGCCAGCAGTTTCGGCGGGCACACCGGGGAGCTGTTTTTT
-	TRBV20-1	-	TRBJ2-7	CSAEEGTPNGFYEQYF	TGCAGTGCTGAGGAAGGGACACCGAACGGTTTCTACGAGCAGTACTTC
-	TRBV2	-	TRBJ2-1	CASSAKKAYNEQFF	TGTGCCAGCAGCGCCAAAAAGGCCTACAATGAGCAGTTCTTC
-	TRBV20-1	-	TRBJ2-7	CSARKTGNPYEQYF	TGCAGTGCCCGAAAAACGGGGAACCCATACGAGCAGTACTTC
TRBD1	TRBV25-1	few	TRBJ2-2	CASSERQGHTGELFF	TGTGCCAGCAGTGAACGACAGGGGCACACCGGGGAGCTGTTTTTT
-	TRBV12-3/TRBV12-4	many	TRBJ1-1	CASSLSPGVNTEAFF	TGTGCCAGCAGTTTATCCCCAGGGGTAAACACTGAAGCTTTCTTT
TRBD1	TRBV7-2	many	TRBJ2-5	CASEEHGTGEETQYF	TGTGCCAGCGAGGAACATGGGACAGGGGAAGAGACCCAGTACTTC
-	TRBV7-3	few	TRBJ2-3	CASSPSTITGTDTQYF	TGTGCCAGCAGCCCATCCACCATTACTGGCACAGATACGCAGTATTTT
-	TRBV9	-	TRBJ2-3	CASNLLGGTDTQYF	TGTGCCAGCAACTTACTAGGGGGCACAGATACGCAGTATTTT
-	TRBV29-1	-	TRBJ1-2	CSVEWVRSNYGYTF	TGCAGCGTTGAGTGGGTCAGGAGTAACTATGGCTACACCTTC
-	TRBV6-1	many	TRBJ2-5	CASSAVDNQETQYF	TGTGCCAGCAGTGCCGTCGACAACCAAGAGACCCAGTACTTC
-	TRBV3-1	few	TRBJ1-3	CASSQLGPVSGNTIYF	TGTGCCAGCAGCCAATTGGGACCGGTGTCTGGAAACACCATATATTTT